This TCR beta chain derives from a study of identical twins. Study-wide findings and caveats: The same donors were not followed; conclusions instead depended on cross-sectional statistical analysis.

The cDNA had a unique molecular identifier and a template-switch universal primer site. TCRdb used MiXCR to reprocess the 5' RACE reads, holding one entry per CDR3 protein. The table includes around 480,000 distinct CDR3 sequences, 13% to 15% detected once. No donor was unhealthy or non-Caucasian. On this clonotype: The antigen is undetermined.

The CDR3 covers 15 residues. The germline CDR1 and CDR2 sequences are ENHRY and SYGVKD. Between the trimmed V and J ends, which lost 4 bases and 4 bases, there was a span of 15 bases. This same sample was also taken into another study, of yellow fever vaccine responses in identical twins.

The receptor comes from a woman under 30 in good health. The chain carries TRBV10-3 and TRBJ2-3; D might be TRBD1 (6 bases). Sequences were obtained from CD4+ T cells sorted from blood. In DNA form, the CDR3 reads TGTGCCATCAGTGTTAAGCAGGGGCAGCCAGATACGCAGTATTTT. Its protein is CAISVKQGQPDTQYF.